The next 2 T cell receptor beta chains were all read from a single sample in a study of blood T cell repertoires in COVID-19. Only in-frame clones appear in the TCRdb table, and some are missing; sequencing was by immunoSEQ multiplex PCR. The repertoire consists of about 15,000 clones, with about 93% occurring once and the leading ten covering roughly 4.7%. Sample: peripheral blood. Every receptor here comes from a man between 60 and 75 years old with active COVID-19.

The gene calls are TRBV5-1 and TRBJ2-1; 13 bases match TRBD2. The CDR3 consists of 17 residues. J was trimmed by 4 bases and V by 3 bases; bases with no gene match: 7. Germline values: CDR1 SGHRS, CDR2 YFSETQ. For the CDR3, the DNA is TGCGCCAGCAGCTACACCGGACTAGCGGGGGTATACAATGAGCAGTTCTTC. Protein product: CASSYTGLAGVYNEQFF.

This chain uses TRBV30 with TRBJ2-3; D may be TRBD2 (6 bases). CDR1 is GTSNPN and CDR2 is SVGIG in the germline V gene (reference sequence). CDR3 length: 15 amino acids. The V end lost 3 bases, the J end lost 4 bases, and 17 bases lay between the germline ends. The chain's CDR3 is CAWRVFGVAADTQYF. As DNA, the CDR3 is TGTGCCTGGAGGGTCTTTGGGGTAGCGGCAGATACGCAGTATTTT.